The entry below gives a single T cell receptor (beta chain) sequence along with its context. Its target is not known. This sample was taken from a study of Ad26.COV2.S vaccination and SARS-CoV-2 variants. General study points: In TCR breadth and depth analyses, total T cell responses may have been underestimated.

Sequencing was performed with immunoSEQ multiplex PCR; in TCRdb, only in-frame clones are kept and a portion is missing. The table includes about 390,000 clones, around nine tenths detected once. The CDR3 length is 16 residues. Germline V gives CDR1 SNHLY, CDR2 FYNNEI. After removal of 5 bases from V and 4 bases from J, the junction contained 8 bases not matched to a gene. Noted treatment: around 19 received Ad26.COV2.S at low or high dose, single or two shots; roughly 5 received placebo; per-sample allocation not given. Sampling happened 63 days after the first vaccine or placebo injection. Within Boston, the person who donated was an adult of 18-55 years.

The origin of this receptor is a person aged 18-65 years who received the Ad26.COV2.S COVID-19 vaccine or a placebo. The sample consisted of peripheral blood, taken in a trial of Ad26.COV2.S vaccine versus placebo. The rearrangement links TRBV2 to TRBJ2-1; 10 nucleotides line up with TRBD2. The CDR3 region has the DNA TGTGCCAGCAGTTTTAGCGGGGGGAACCGTTACAATGAGCAGTTCTTC. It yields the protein CASSFSGGNRYNEQFF.